The entry below gives a single TCR beta chain sequence along with its context. No cognate antigen has been identified for it. No much larger clone exists at a distance of one base, and base qualities are not known. CDR1 and CDR2 were assigned from the germline V gene as SGDLS and YYNGEE. Inclusive of the bounding cysteine and phenylalanine, the CDR3 is 14 residues long. CDR3 DNA only is kept here, 42 bases in frame from base 1. V is pared back by 3 bases and J by 1 base, with 10 bases lying between the germline termini. TCRbeta CDR3 regions were amplified from genomic DNA using the immunoSEQ Assay, a bias-controlled multiplex PCR. The study's own analysis went as follows. The number of nucleated cells in each sample was estimated from the amplification of reference gene primers within the assay. Sequence reads were collapsed and filtered to measure the absolute abundance of every unique TCRbeta CDR3 rearrangement. Productive Simpson clonality was computed per sample as the square root of Simpson's diversity index over productive rearrangements. Here the immuneACCESS table is served through TCRdb, limited to in-frame sequences with V and J called. Missing clones are a known gap in these copies; in checked studies unresolved V genes cover under half, and the rest lacks a known reason. The DNA gave D and trimming, while V, J and clone size come from that table. The sample includes about 330,000 clones, with almost 85% observed a single time. Of the sample, just over 7% falls within the top ten clones.

The sample originates from a study of blood T cell repertoires in COVID-19 (dated by TCRdb to about 2020). Notes on the research overall: The collaborator samples originated in the United States, Italy and Spain and spanned the acute and convalescent phases of COVID-19. The repertoires were released in a freely available public database intended as a resource for research on the immune response to SARS-CoV-2. The material from the prospective study consisted of cDNA or gDNA derived from T cells, B-cell-depleted T cells, or PBMCs. Where available, HLA class I and class II types were taken from metadata supplied by the sample provider and were not determined by assay-based typing. Sample metadata almost always included a de-identified subject ID, COVID-19 status, age in years and sex. The samples were drawn from two sources: the first 160 participants of the ongoing ImmuneRACE study, and over 1,000 subjects contributed by 6 global collaborators. The dataset comprised deeply sampled blood TCRbeta repertoires from subjects exposed to, actively infected with, or recovered from COVID-19. Points the paper makes about the study in general: The amount of clinical and demographic metadata varied by source and participant and was provided uncurated.

Each collaborating institution followed its own protocols to collect whole blood in K2EDTA tubes. For TCRbeta analysis, collaborators shipped samples as frozen whole blood, isolated PBMCs, or DNA extracted from either of those sample types. This receptor was taken from a human donor in a cohort sampled during active COVID-19. The V gene is TRBV9 and the J gene is TRBJ2-5; the D gene is perhaps TRBD2, from 6 matching bases. Sequenced material: peripheral blood. The CDR3 protein: CASSAGGSQETQYF. The DNA is as follows: TGTGCCAGCAGCGCCGGGGGTAGCCAAGAGACCCAGTACTTC. Where the CDR3 stops, the reference TRBV9 and TRBJ2-5 genes take over; the full variable domain is DSGVTQTPKHLITATGQRVTLRCSPRSGDLSVYWYQQSLDQGLQFLIQYYNGEERAKGNILERFSAQQFPDLHSELNLSSLELGDSALYFCASSAGGSQETQYFGPGTRLLVL.